A single sample gave rise to the 13 T cell receptor beta chains below, sequenced in a study of CD8 T cells in ankylosing spondylitis. MiXCR, run by TCRdb on the 5' RACE reads, gives a single entry per CDR3 protein. The sample includes 350,000 to 450,000 distinct CDR3 sequences, more than 20% of them seen just once. The sample was blood, either unsorted or a sorted T cell fraction (not recorded which). These receptors were taken from a male donor with ankylosing spondylitis or in good health (not recorded which).

This clonotype was seen a few times. The J gene is TRBJ2-3, the V gene TRBV20-1; a weak D match, TRBD1 (6 bases). Germline CDR1 is DFQATT and CDR2 is SNEGSKA (reference sequence). Trimming shortened V by 6 bases and J by 4 bases, and 17 bases separated the two germline ends. The CDR3 has 14 residues. Written as DNA, the CDR3 is TGCAGTGCCCTCAGACAGGAACCCCCAGATACGCAGTATTTT. Translated: CSALRQEPPDTQYF.

This clonotype was observed a single time. This sequence joins TRBV6-2 or TRBV6-3 and TRBJ2-5, with D possibly TRBD1 on 6 matching bases. The CDR3 sequence is 14 residues long. CDR1 MNHEY and CDR2 SVGEGT come from the germline V gene. V was pared by 4 bases and J by 3 bases, with 12 bases between. The CDR3 coding sequence is TGTGCCAGCAGTTCCGACAGGTTCAAAGAGACCCAGTACTTC. Translation: CASSSDRFKETQYF.

The V and J genes are TRBV28 and TRBJ2-5; no clear D gene. Germline V gene lookup returns CDR1 MDHEN and CDR2 SYDVKM. Deletions cut 1 base from V and 0 bases from J, with 9 bases between. The CDR3 runs to 15 residues. CDR3 nucleotides: TGTGCCAGCAGTTTATTGTCAGAGAACCAAGAGACCCAGTACTTC. Translated: CASSLLSENQETQYF.

A few counts support this clonotype. The chain joins TRBV5-1 to TRBJ2-3; D call uncertain. The CDR3 loop spans 12 amino acids. Deletions cut 9 bases from V and 6 bases from J, with 14 bases between. Germline V gene lookup returns CDR1 SGHRS and CDR2 YFSETQ. Here the CDR3 reads CAIPPRADTQYF. The CDR3 coding sequence is TGCGCCATCCCGCCCCGAGCGGATACGCAGTATTTT.

V is TRBV30 and J is TRBJ2-7, with 9 bases identical to TRBD2. The J segment lost 7 bases and the V segment lost 4 bases, leaving 11 bases of the junction unmatched. Looked up from germline, CDR1 is GTSNPN and CDR2 is SVGIG (reference sequence). The CDR3 has 14 amino acids. CDR3 amino acids: CAWMEGLARSEQYF. DNA of the CDR3: TGTGCCTGGATGGAGGGACTAGCAAGGTCAGAGCAGTACTTC.

The chain joins TRBV7-3 to TRBJ2-5; D may be TRBD1 (5 bases). The CDR3 is 15 amino acids. Trimming removed 5 bases from V and 1 base from J, with 14 bases in between. Germline values: CDR1 SGHTA, CDR2 FQGTGA. This CDR3 reads CASSVGQSGQETQYF. CDR3 DNA sequence: TGTGCCAGCAGCGTAGGACAATCGGGCCAAGAGACCCAGTACTTC.

This clonotype was found many times. This sequence joins TRBV24-1 and TRBJ2-1, with D tentatively TRBD1 or TRBD2 (6 bases each). Trimming stripped 8 bases from V and 4 bases from J, with 14 bases between. The germline V gene encodes CDR1 KGHDR and CDR2 SFDVKD. CDR3 length: 14 amino acids. This CDR3 reads CATNDGGLYNEQFF. In DNA form, the CDR3 reads TGTGCCACCAACGACGGGGGCCTATACAATGAGCAGTTCTTC.

This chain uses TRBV2 with TRBJ2-7, with TRBD1 matching over 9 bases. The J segment lost 4 bases and the V segment lost 7 bases, leaving 14 bases of the junction unmatched. The length of the CDR3 is 16 residues. Per the germline V gene, CDR1 is SNHLY and CDR2 is FYNNEI. The CDR3 DNA sequence: TGTGCCAGCATCAACCCTACAGGACAGGGGATATACGAGCAGTACTTC. Its protein product is CASINPTGQGIYEQYF.

This clonotype has more than one count but fewer than ten. This chain links TRBV29-1 with TRBJ2-7, with D perhaps TRBD1 (5 bases). CDR1 and CDR2 (germline): SQVTM, ANQGSEA. The CDR3 is made up of 13 amino acids. V was clipped by 6 bases and J by 2 bases, with 14 bases between them. Here the CDR3 DNA reads TGCAGCGTGGCAGGGTTGAGGACCTACGAGCAGTACTTC. Its protein product is CSVAGLRTYEQYF.

The chain is built from TRBV4-2 and TRBJ2-2; D is undetermined. Trimming removed 1 base from V and 7 bases from J, with 10 bases in between. The CDR3 has 14 amino acids. Germline-derived CDR1 and CDR2 are LGHNA and YNFKEQ. Here the CDR3 reads CASSQGPLGGELFF. In nucleotides, the CDR3 is TGTGCCAGCAGCCAAGGACCGCTGGGCGGGGAGCTGTTTTTT.

The gene calls are TRBV5-6 and TRBJ2-1; 9 nucleotides agree with TRBD1. The trim removed 2 bases at V and 10 bases at J, leaving 7 bases unmatched. Per germline, CDR1 SGHDT and CDR2 YYEEEE. The CDR3 contains 14 residues. CDR3 residues: CASSLGDRAREQFF. CDR3 DNA sequence: TGTGCCAGCAGCTTAGGGGACAGGGCGCGAGAGCAGTTCTTC.

The gene calls are TRBV6-2 or TRBV6-3 and TRBJ2-1; D possibly corresponds to TRBD2 (7 bases). The germline gives CDR1 MNHEY, CDR2 SVGEGT. The CDR3 is made up of 13 amino acids. Deletions cut 5 bases from V and 8 bases from J, with 13 bases between. The CDR3 nucleotides are TGTGCCAGCAGTGGGGGGGCGCGGCATGAGCAGTTCTTC. Encoded protein: CASSGGARHEQFF.

V usage is TRBV27 and J usage is TRBJ1-5, with a weak D call TRBD1 (5 bases). V lost 3 bases to trimming and J lost 2 bases, with 14 bases between them. This CDR3 is 16 amino acids long. The germline CDR1 and CDR2 sequences are MNHEY and SMNVEV (reference sequence). As DNA, the CDR3 is TGTGCCAGCAGTTTTCTCCCGGGGGGTGGCAATCAGCCCCAGCATTTT. The encoded protein is CASSFLPGGGNQPQHF.